This TCR beta chain was recovered during a study of cytomegalovirus exposure and HLA in healthy donors. Overall study: The early release's HLA-typed donors yielded 65 million to 85 million unique TCRs.

On this clone itself: Its matching antigen is unknown.

PCR amplification relied on 60 Vbeta primers (plus 13 Jbeta primers). The method was immunoSEQ multiplex PCR; TCRdb's version includes in-frame clones alone and lacks a portion of them. Recorded for this sample: around 31,000 clones. This CDR3 comprises 15 residues. Germline V gene lookup returns CDR1 MNHNS and CDR2 SASEGT. Trimming shortened V by 4 bases and J by 2 bases, and 15 bases separated the two germline ends. Whole-study findings and limits: Among immune exposure information, only CMV serostatus was available. Analyses of presence and absence presupposed an approximately uniform sequencing depth across donors.

V usage is TRBV6-1 and J usage is TRBJ2-7, with no clear D. This clonotype was sampled from a man aged 30-40 years in good health and CMV-seronegative. Sequenced material: PBMCs. This CDR3 reads CASSVVGLRAYEQYF. The CDR3 coding sequence is TGTGCCAGCAGTGTAGTTGGTCTCCGTGCCTACGAGCAGTACTTC.